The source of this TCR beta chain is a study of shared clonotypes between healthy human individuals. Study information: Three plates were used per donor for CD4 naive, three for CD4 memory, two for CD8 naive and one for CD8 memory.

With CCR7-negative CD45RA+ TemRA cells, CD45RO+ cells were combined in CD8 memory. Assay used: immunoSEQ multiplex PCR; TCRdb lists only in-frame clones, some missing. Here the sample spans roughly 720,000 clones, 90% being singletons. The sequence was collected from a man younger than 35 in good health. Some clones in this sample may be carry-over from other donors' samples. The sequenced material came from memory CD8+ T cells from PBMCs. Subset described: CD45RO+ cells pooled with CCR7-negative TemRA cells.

CDR3 region: CASSLGTSDEQYF. CDR3 coding DNA: TGTGCCAGCAGCCTGGGGACTAGTGACGAGCAGTACTTC. V and J are TRBV7-9 and TRBJ2-7; 8 nucleotides align to TRBD2. With 5 bases clipped from V and 5 bases from J, the junction kept 5 bases outside the gene matches. The CDR3 sequence is 13 residues long. Germline CDR1 SEHNR, CDR2 FQNEAQ (reference sequence).